This T cell receptor (beta chain) derives from a study of blood T cell repertoires in COVID-19. Looking at the study overall: Nucleic acid was either cDNA or gDNA, and it came from T cells, B-cell-depleted T cells, or PBMCs.

The CDR3 is 11 residues long. V shed 4 bases and J shed 3 bases, with 7 bases lying between them. Per the germline V gene, CDR1 is DFQATT and CDR2 is SNEGSKA (reference sequence). TCRdb's copy holds only in-frame clones and misses some; the assay was immunoSEQ multiplex PCR. The sample has about 320,000 clones, roughly 85% seen once; the top ten hold about 7%. The origin of this receptor is a human donor in a cohort sampled during active COVID-19. What was sequenced was peripheral blood. The chain has TRBV20-1 and TRBJ2-7; TRBD1 might be the D (6 bases). This chain's CDR3 is CSAKGVYEQYF. CDR3 nucleotide sequence: TGCAGTGCTAAGGGGGTCTACGAGCAGTACTTC.